The 23 T cell receptor beta chains reported below all come from one sample, sequenced in a study of T cell responses to AZD1222 COVID-19 vaccine (dated by TCRdb to the early 2020s). This specimen's time point label, interpreted: baseline before first vaccination. Library preparation was by the immunoSEQ multiplex PCR assay. TCRdb re-hosts the immuneACCESS table, in-frame sequences only. Its copies lack some clones; in the studies checked, an unresolved V gene accounts for under half of them, and the cause for the rest is not known. The sample profile shows under 95,000 clones; around 90% of them were found once. The leading ten clones occupy 2% to 3% of the sample. The specimen was peripheral blood, collected on day 0 of AZD1222 vaccination. The origin of the receptors is an adult in good health.

Written as DNA, the CDR3 is TGTGCCAGCAGCATGGACCGGGACACGAGATCCTACGAGCAGTACTTC. It codes for CASSMDRDTRSYEQYF. The chain recombines TRBV7-8 with TRBJ2-7, with D possibly matching TRBD1 (6 bases). V was pared by 5 bases and J by 1 base, with 18 bases between. Germline values: CDR1 SGHVS, CDR2 FQNEAQ. The CDR3 runs to 16 residues.

This clone was counted a few times. The chain couples TRBV10-3 to TRBJ1-6; no clear D gene. V was cut by 2 bases and J by 2 bases, with 10 bases left in between. Per germline, CDR1 ENHRY and CDR2 SYGVKD. CDR3 length: 16 amino acids. This CDR3 reads CAISERADAYNSPLHF. The CDR3 region has the DNA TGTGCCATCAGTGAGAGGGCTGACGCCTATAATTCACCCCTCCACTTT.

This sequence joins TRBV19 and TRBJ1-5; D possibly corresponds to TRBD1 (6 bases). Germline CDR1 is LNHDA and CDR2 is SQIVND (reference sequence). Trimming left V 4 bases short and J 2 bases short, with 9 bases between. The CDR3 runs to 14 residues. The CDR3 nucleotides read TGTGCCAGTAGTAAACAGGGTGGCAATCAGCCCCAGCATTTT. Its translation is CASSKQGGNQPQHF.

This clone was detected only a few times. The junction differs from germline at one of its ends, possibly a read error. The chain's CDR3 is CSARSGFPGGIF. CDR3 nucleotide sequence: TGCAGCGCGCGTTCCGGGTTCCCTGGGGGGATCTTC. V gene TRBV29-1 combines with J gene TRBJ2-1; possible D gene TRBD2, 6 bases. Germline lookup yields CDR1 SQVTM and CDR2 ANQGSEA. CDR3 length equals 12 residues.

This sequence joins TRBV19 and TRBJ1-4, with TRBD1 matching over 7 bases. The CDR3 covers 17 residues. V lost 1 base to trimming and J lost 6 bases; unmatched junction nucleotides: 11. CDR1 and CDR2 (germline): LNHDA, SQIVND (reference sequence). CDR3 region: CASSIVITGEDDEKLFF. In DNA, the CDR3 is TGTGCCAGTAGTATAGTTATTACAGGGGAGGACGATGAAAAACTGTTTTTT.

This clone was counted once. The chain has TRBV7-2 and TRBJ1-2; 7 bases fit TRBD1. Per the germline V gene, CDR1 is SGHTA and CDR2 is FQGNSA. The CDR3 length is 14 residues. V lost 3 bases, J lost 8 bases, and 9 bases stayed unmatched. CDR3 residues: CASSFIQGKKGYTF. DNA of the CDR3: TGTGCCAGCAGCTTCATACAGGGGAAGAAAGGCTACACCTTC.

This rearrangement joins TRBV7-3 to TRBJ2-1, with 14 positions matching TRBD2. Germline V gene data show CDR1 as SGHTA and CDR2 as FQGTGA. V trimming: 3 bases; J trimming: 8 bases; junction bases outside the gene matches: 0. The CDR3 contains 14 residues. The CDR3 nucleotides are TGTGCCAGCAGCTTGACTAGCGGGAGGGATGAGCAGTTCTTC. It yields the protein CASSLTSGRDEQFF.

V usage is TRBV4-3 and J usage is TRBJ2-6; the D is unclear. CDR1 and CDR2 from the germline V gene are LGHNA and YSLEER. This CDR3 is 17 amino acids long. Trimming took off 0 bases at V and 0 bases at J, with 9 bases between the two ends. CDR3 bases: TGCGCCAGCAGCCAAGATAGGGCCTCCTCTGGGGCCAACGTCCTGACTTTC. Translation: CASSQDRASSGANVLTF.

The J gene is TRBJ1-4, the V gene TRBV29-1; tentatively, D is TRBD1 (5 bases). The germline V and J ends were trimmed by 5 bases and 3 bases, with 28 bases remaining between them. Germline assignment: CDR1 SQVTM and CDR2 ANQGSEA. This CDR3 region has 19 residues. The CDR3 DNA is TGCAGCGTTCGCCCGGGATTGATGATCGGGGCTCCTTCTAATGAAAAACTGTTTTTT. Its protein product is CSVRPGLMIGAPSNEKLFF.

The J gene is TRBJ2-7, the V gene TRBV14; a possible D gene is TRBD2 (6 bases). The CDR3 extends over 13 amino acids. Trimming left V 2 bases short and J 11 bases short, with 16 bases between. The germline CDR1 and CDR2 sequences are SGHDN and FVKESK. The CDR3 region has the DNA TGTGCCAGCAGCCAATTTCAGGGACTGTTGGAGTACTTC. Translating gives CASSQFQGLLEYF.

The chain has TRBV5-6 and TRBJ1-6; a possible D gene is TRBD1 (6 bases). Per the germline V gene, CDR1 is SGHDT and CDR2 is YYEEEE. V shed 5 bases and J shed 10 bases, with 13 bases lying between them. The CDR3 runs to 13 residues. The CDR3 nucleotides read TGTGCCAGCAGTTCCGACAGGATCTCACCCCTCCACTTT. Its translation: CASSSDRISPLHF. The full variable domain, completed using reference TRBV5-6 and TRBJ1-6, is DAGVTQSPTHLIKTRGQQVTLRCSPKSGHDTVSWYQQALGQGPQFIFQYYEEEERQRGNFPDRFSGHQFPNYSSELNVNALLLGDSALYLCASSSDRISPLHFGNGTRLTVT.

The chain recombines TRBV30 with TRBJ2-5; D uncertain. There are 13 residues in the CDR3. Germline V gene lookup returns CDR1 GTSNPN and CDR2 SVGIG (reference sequence). The V gene lost 2 bases and the J gene lost 1 base, with 8 bases spanning the gap. CDR3 nucleotides: TGTGCCTGGAGTCTAGGCCTCCAAGAGACCCAGTACTTC. This translates into CAWSLGLQETQYF.

The chain uses TRBV19 and TRBJ1-6; no clear D gene. Per the germline V gene, CDR1 is LNHDA and CDR2 is SQIVND (reference sequence). The CDR3 is made up of 13 amino acids. The V end lost 9 bases, the J end lost 0 bases, and 6 bases lay between the germline ends. CDR3 nucleotides: TGTGCCAGCGAGAGCTCCTATAATTCACCCCTCCACTTT. Translating it yields CASESSYNSPLHF.

The chain is built from TRBV13 and TRBJ2-7; TRBD1 aligns across 10 bases. Per the germline V gene, CDR1 is PRHDT and CDR2 is FYEKMQ (reference sequence). The CDR3 is 14 amino acids. Trimming cost V 4 bases and J 4 bases; bases outside gene matches: 4. The CDR3 sequence is CASSSGTGVYEQYF. CDR3 sequence (DNA): TGTGCCAGCAGCTCCGGGACAGGGGTTTACGAGCAGTACTTC.

This sequence joins TRBV7-2 and TRBJ1-1; a weak D match, TRBD1 (6 bases). V was cut by 1 base and J by 4 bases, with 13 bases left in between. CDR3 length equals 15 residues. Germline values: CDR1 SGHTA, CDR2 FQGNSA. CDR3 nucleotides: TGTGCCAGCAGCTTAGAAGTCGACAGGTCCACTGAAGCTTTCTTT. This codes for CASSLEVDRSTEAFF. The whole variable domain, remainder taken from reference TRBV7-2 and TRBJ1-1, is GAGVSQSPSNKVTEKGKDVELRCDPISGHTALYWYRQSLGQGLEFLIYFQGNSAPDKSGLPSDRFSAERTGGSVSTLTIQRTQQEDSAVYLCASSLEVDRSTEAFFGQGTRLTVV.

J is TRBJ2-7 and V is TRBV7-6, with 8 nucleotides matching TRBD1. The germline V gene encodes CDR1 SGHVS and CDR2 FNYEAQ. V trimming: 5 bases; J trimming: 3 bases; junction bases outside the gene matches: 15. The CDR3 consists of 17 residues. CDR3 residues: CASSPPGSRGQGYEQYF. CDR3 nucleotides: TGTGCCAGCAGCCCCCCGGGTTCACGCGGACAGGGCTACGAGCAGTACTTC.

This clone was found once. This chain uses TRBV18 with TRBJ2-7; D unresolved. Trimming stripped 6 bases from V and 3 bases from J, with 12 bases between. The CDR3 consists of 13 residues. Germline V gene data show CDR1 as KGHSH and CDR2 as LQKENI. CDR3 sequence reads: CASSQALGYEQYF. The CDR3 bases are TGTGCCAGCTCGCAAGCCCTCGGCTACGAGCAGTACTTC.

This chain joins TRBV3-1 (or the pseudogene TRBV3-2) and TRBJ2-7; no firm D call. The V and J ends lost 1 base and 0 bases respectively, with 13 bases between them. Germline lookup yields CDR1 LGHDT and CDR2 YNNKEL (reference sequence). The CDR3 is 16 amino acids. CDR3 in amino acids: CASSQGHGYFSYEQYF. The CDR3 DNA follows: TGTGCCAGCAGCCAAGGTCATGGCTATTTCTCCTACGAGCAGTACTTC.

This clone occurred a few times. The chain couples TRBV27 to TRBJ2-7; tentative D call: TRBD2 (6 bases). The CDR3 runs 13 residues. Germline-derived CDR1 and CDR2 are MNHEY and SMNVEV (reference sequence). V was clipped by 2 bases and J by 3 bases, with 8 bases between them. The CDR3 spells CASSLHGSYEQYF. As DNA, the CDR3 is TGTGCCAGCAGTTTACACGGGAGCTACGAGCAGTACTTC.

This sequence joins TRBV6-5 and TRBJ2-7; TRBD1 aligns across 9 bases. Losses at the gene ends were 4 bases for V and 7 bases for J; bases not matched to a gene: 14. The CDR3 has 16 amino acids. The germline CDR1 and CDR2 sequences are MNHEY and SVGAGI. The DNA of the CDR3 is TGTGCCAGCAGTTTTTCTAGGACAGGGGCCCCTCGGGAGCAGTACTTC. It translates to CASSFSRTGAPREQYF.

This chain joins TRBV5-4 and TRBJ1-1, with 8 bases that match TRBD1. This CDR3 spans 14 amino acids. From germline, CDR1 is SGHNT and CDR2 YYREEE (reference sequence). V was pared by 4 bases and J by 2 bases, with 4 bases of the junction left unmatched. The CDR3 reads CASSLDRVNTEAFF. The CDR3 nucleotides read TGTGCCAGCAGCCTGGACAGGGTTAACACTGAAGCTTTCTTT.

The chain combines TRBV18 with TRBJ1-2; 9 positions agree with TRBD1. There are 15 residues in the CDR3. V lost 5 bases, J lost 4 bases, and 8 bases stayed unmatched. Germline V gene sequence: CDR1 KGHSH, CDR2 LQKENI. CDR3 bases: TGTGCCAGCTCAACAGGGACAGGGATTGTCTATGGCTACACCTTC. Encoded protein: CASSTGTGIVYGYTF.

The J gene is TRBJ1-2, the V gene TRBV27, with D possibly TRBD1 on 6 matching bases. This CDR3 has 14 residues. The ends were cut back, 2 bases at V and 7 bases at J, with 14 bases in the middle. Germline CDR1 MNHEY, CDR2 SMNVEV (reference sequence). DNA for the CDR3: TGTGCCAGCAGTTTAGATACAGGGATGGGTGGCTACACCTTC. It yields the protein CASSLDTGMGGYTF.